The 15 T cell receptor beta chains listed next were all sequenced from one sample in a study of Graves' ophthalmopathy and Graves' hyperthyroidism. Amplification targeted the TCR beta CDR3 regions, with RNA transcripts as the source material. First-round RT-PCR used HTBI primers; second-round multiplex PCR followed. TCRdb passed the multiplex PCR reads through MiXCR, listing each CDR3 protein once. The top ten hold 2.5% to 3.5% of the sample, which has hundreds of thousands of distinct CDR3 sequences, over 20% seen once. Sequenced: peripheral blood. These receptors all stem from a woman aged 18-35 years with stable Graves' hyperthyroidism.

Ten or more counts support this clonotype. This chain links TRBV28 with TRBJ2-6, with a possible D match to TRBD1 (6 bases). Germline V gene data show CDR1 as MDHEN and CDR2 as SYDVKM. Between the trimmed V and J ends, which lost 4 bases and 0 bases, there was a span of 10 bases. The CDR3 is made up of 16 amino acids. CDR3 sequence reads: CASSSRQVSGANVLTF. CDR3 bases: TGTGCCAGCAGTTCCCGACAGGTCTCTGGGGCCAACGTCCTGACTTTC.

In this sample, this clonotype turned up many times. The J gene is TRBJ2-7, the V gene TRBV28; TRBD2 is a possible D gene (5 bases). V gave up 6 bases and J gave up 3 bases, with 27 bases separating them. The CDR3 covers 18 residues. Germline-derived CDR1 and CDR2 are MDHEN and SYDVKM. The CDR3 DNA sequence: TGTGCCAGCAGCCCGATACGGGATTCATCGCGCGGTTTCTACGAGCAGTACTTC. Protein product: CASSPIRDSSRGFYEQYF.

The chain recombines TRBV6-1 with TRBJ2-7; D is unclear. Germline CDR1 MNHNS, CDR2 SASEGT. The V end was cut by 5 bases, the J end by 3 bases, with 14 bases between. The CDR3 totals 14 residues. CDR3: CASSPDGANYEQYF. CDR3 bases: TGTGCCAGCAGTCCTGACGGTGCCAACTACGAGCAGTACTTC.

This clonotype was observed many times. This chain joins TRBV6-2 or TRBV6-3 and TRBJ1-1, with D unresolved. CDR3 size: 11 residues. V was shortened by 6 bases and J by 2 bases, with 4 bases between the two germline ends. Germline V gene lookup returns CDR1 MNHEY and CDR2 SVGEGT. For the CDR3, the DNA is TGTGCCAGCAGCCGAAACACTGAAGCTTTCTTT. It specifies CASSRNTEAFF.

V usage is TRBV30 and J usage is TRBJ2-2; D is possibly TRBD1 (5 bases). The V gene lost 0 bases and the J gene lost 4 bases, with 15 bases spanning the gap. Looked up from germline, CDR1 is GTSNPN and CDR2 is SVGIG (reference sequence). This CDR3 contains 16 residues. CDR3 in amino acids: CAWSVGSGIVTGELFF. CDR3 DNA sequence: TGTGCCTGGAGTGTAGGTTCAGGGATTGTCACCGGGGAGCTGTTTTTT.

The V call is TRBV5-1, the J call TRBJ1-1; D is ambiguous. The CDR3 runs to 15 residues. Trimming removed 2 bases from V and 1 base from J, with 12 bases in between. Looked up from germline, CDR1 is SGHRS and CDR2 is YFSETQ. DNA for the CDR3: TGCGCCAGCAGCTTATTGGAGAGCGGGAACACTGAAGCTTTCTTT. It specifies CASSLLESGNTEAFF.

This clonotype was detected many times. In DNA form, the CDR3 reads TGTGCCAGCAGCACACAGGGGGTGAACTATGGCTACACCTTC. Its protein product is CASSTQGVNYGYTF. The chain carries TRBV12-3 or TRBV12-4 and TRBJ1-2; TRBD1 aligns across 8 bases. V lost 6 bases to trimming and J lost 2 bases; unmatched junction nucleotides: 5. The CDR3 length is 14 residues.

In this sample, this clonotype turned up many times. The junction does not match germline at one end; this may be a read error. V gene TRBV12-3 or TRBV12-4 combines with J gene TRBJ1-2; D is possibly TRBD1 (5 bases). CDR3 length: 13 residues. The CDR3 DNA reads TGTGCCAGCAGTTTAGCGCCAGGGACTGAACCTAACTTC. Protein: CASSLAPGTEPNF.

This clonotype was found many times. This chain connects TRBV6-5 to TRBJ1-3; no reliable D call. Trimming left V 6 bases short and J 2 bases short, with 14 bases between. CDR1 and CDR2 (germline): MNHEY, SVGAGI. CDR3 length equals 15 residues. The CDR3 region is CASSTNIHPGNTIYF. Here the CDR3 DNA reads TGTGCCAGCAGCACTAACATCCACCCTGGAAACACCATATATTTT.

This clonotype was seen repeatedly, ten times or more. V gene TRBV7-2 combines with J gene TRBJ2-7; D is unresolved. CDR3 length: 12 amino acids. The germline V and J ends were trimmed by 2 bases and 7 bases, with 9 bases remaining between them. Germline V gives CDR1 SGHTA, CDR2 FQGNSA. The CDR3 sequence is CASSLYSREQYF. CDR3 nucleotide sequence: TGTGCCAGCAGCTTATATAGCCGTGAGCAGTACTTC.

The chain carries TRBV6-1 and TRBJ2-3, with unresolved D. This CDR3 region has 12 residues. Trimming shortened V by 3 bases and J by 4 bases, and 5 bases separated the two germline ends. Germline CDR1 is MNHNS and CDR2 is SASEGT. The CDR3 sequence: CASSESPDTQYF. CDR3 in DNA: TGTGCCAGCAGTGAGTCGCCAGATACGCAGTATTTT.

At least ten counts were recorded for this clonotype. V is TRBV7-9 and J is TRBJ1-2; 8 bases agree with TRBD1. J was trimmed by 4 bases and V by 3 bases; bases with no gene match: 7. Germline assignment: CDR1 SEHNR and CDR2 FQNEAQ (reference sequence). The CDR3 has 15 residues. CDR3 sequence reads: CASSFSGQALYGYTF. For the CDR3, the DNA is TGTGCCAGCAGCTTCTCGGGACAGGCACTCTATGGCTACACCTTC.

This clonotype was seen at least ten times. This chain links TRBV12-3 or TRBV12-4 with TRBJ1-1; perhaps TRBD1 as D (5 bases). The CDR3 runs to 14 residues. The V end was cut by 7 bases, the J end by 1 base, with 13 bases between. The CDR3, as DNA: TGTGCCAGCAACTCGAGGGGACGGAACACTGAAGCTTTCTTT. Protein sequence: CASNSRGRNTEAFF.

The chain is built from TRBV6-4 and TRBJ1-2; 8 nucleotides align to TRBD1. This CDR3 is 15 amino acids long. Trimming at V came to 4 bases and at J to 6 bases, leaving 10 bases not matched to a gene. Germline V CDR1 and CDR2: MRHNA, SNTAGT. The CDR3 sequence is CASSATSSGGDGYTF. The CDR3 nucleotides are TGTGCCAGCAGTGCAACCAGTTCAGGGGGCGATGGCTACACCTTC.

This clonotype came up many times. The chain links TRBV11-2 to TRBJ1-2, with 7 bases aligning to TRBD1. CDR1 is SGHAT, CDR2 FQNNGV, per germline. V gave up 11 bases and J gave up 2 bases; unmatched junction bases: 2. The CDR3 is 11 residues long. The CDR3 spells CASGQNYGYTF. The CDR3 DNA reads TGTGCCTCGGGACAGAACTATGGCTACACCTTC.